Listed here are 8 T cell receptor beta chains from one sample, sequenced in a study of blood T cell repertoires in COVID-19. Here immunoSEQ multiplex PCR was the method, and the copy in TCRdb shows in-frame clones only, minus some. The sample has some 670,000 clones; around 89% are singletons. Material for sequencing was peripheral blood. These TCRs come from a woman under 30 with acute or convalescent COVID-19.

The genes are TRBV27 and TRBJ1-2; 8 bases align to TRBD1. The CDR3 totals 15 residues. In germline, CDR1 is MNHEY, CDR2 SMNVEV (reference sequence). With V trimmed by 6 bases and J by 11 bases, 17 bases remained unmatched. CDR3 sequence: CASSLSGWTGSRYTF. DNA for the CDR3: TGTGCCAGCAGCCTTAGCGGTTGGACAGGGTCGAGGTACACCTTC.

In its sample, this clone was seen a few times. The chain carries TRBV7-2 and TRBJ1-1; D may be TRBD1 (5 bases). V was cut by 4 bases and J by 3 bases, with 15 bases left in between. Germline values: CDR1 SGHTA, CDR2 FQGNSA. This CDR3 has 15 residues. CDR3 coding DNA: TGTGCCAGCAGCTCCCACCGGTCGGGGGACACTGAAGCTTTCTTT. Its translation: CASSSHRSGDTEAFF.

J is TRBJ1-5 and V is TRBV6-5; 7 nucleotides align to TRBD1. Germline V gene lookup returns CDR1 MNHEY and CDR2 SVGAGI. The J segment lost 9 bases and the V segment lost 8 bases, leaving 10 bases of the junction unmatched. The CDR3 totals 13 residues. CDR3 in amino acids: CASGDSRGGPQHF. The CDR3 DNA follows: TGTGCCAGCGGGGACAGTCGGGGGGGGCCCCAGCATTTT.

The rearrangement joins TRBV30 to TRBJ1-4; D may be TRBD1 (6 bases). The length of the CDR3 is 14 residues. V was pared by 5 bases and J by 6 bases, with 16 bases between. Germline CDR1 reads GTSNPN; CDR2 reads SVGIG (reference sequence). This CDR3 reads CAWGPGHPDEKLFF. CDR3 sequence (DNA): TGTGCCTGGGGACCGGGACATCCGGATGAAAAACTGTTTTTT.

The J gene is TRBJ1-1, the V gene TRBV5-1; TRBD1 matches at 9 bases. Germline V gives CDR1 SGHRS, CDR2 YFSETQ. The J segment lost 5 bases and the V segment lost 3 bases, leaving 2 bases of the junction unmatched. The CDR3 spans 13 residues. CDR3 in amino acids: CASSWTGVTEAFF. The CDR3 coding sequence is TGCGCCAGCAGCTGGACAGGGGTAACTGAAGCTTTCTTT.

The genes are TRBV5-1 and TRBJ2-5; 9 nucleotides align to TRBD1. V lost 4 bases to trimming and J lost 4 bases; unmatched junction nucleotides: 11. Germline V lookup: CDR1 SGHRS, CDR2 YFSETQ. The CDR3 is 16 residues long. The CDR3 spells CASSISGTGMRETQYF. The CDR3 bases are TGCGCCAGCAGCATATCCGGGACAGGGATGCGAGAGACCCAGTACTTC.

The chain uses TRBV7-8 and TRBJ1-1; D gene unclear. The germline CDR1 and CDR2 sequences are SGHVS and FQNEAQ. The CDR3 is 16 residues long. V lost 1 base and J lost 10, with 22 bases in between. The CDR3 protein is CASSLEILRGMARAFF. Written as DNA, the CDR3 is TGTGCCAGCAGCTTAGAAATCTTAAGAGGGATGGCGAGAGCTTTCTTT.

The sample holds one count of this clone. The chain recombines TRBV3-1 (or the pseudogene TRBV3-2) with TRBJ2-7, with D possibly matching TRBD2 (6 bases). The CDR3 runs to 14 residues. Germline lookup yields CDR1 LGHDT and CDR2 YNNKEL (reference sequence). Trimming cost V 4 bases and J 3 bases, with 13 bases left between them. The CDR3 sequence is CASSPGGFNYEQYF. CDR3 coding DNA: TGTGCCAGCAGCCCCGGGGGTTTTAACTACGAGCAGTACTTC.